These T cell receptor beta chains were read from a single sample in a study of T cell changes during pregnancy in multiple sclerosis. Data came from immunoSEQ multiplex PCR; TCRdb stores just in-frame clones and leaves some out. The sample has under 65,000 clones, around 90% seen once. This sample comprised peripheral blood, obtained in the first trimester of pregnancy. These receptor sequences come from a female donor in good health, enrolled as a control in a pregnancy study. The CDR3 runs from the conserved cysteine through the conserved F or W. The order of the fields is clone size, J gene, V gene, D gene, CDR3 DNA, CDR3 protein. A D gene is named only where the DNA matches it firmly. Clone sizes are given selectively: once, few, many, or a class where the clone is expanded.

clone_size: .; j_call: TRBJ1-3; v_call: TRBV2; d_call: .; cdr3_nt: TGTGCCAGCTCTACAGGGATCTCTGGAAACACCATATATTTT; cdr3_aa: CASSTGISGNTIYF
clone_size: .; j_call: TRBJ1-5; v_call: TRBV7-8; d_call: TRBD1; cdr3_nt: TGTGCCAGCAGCTCTAGACAGGGGAAAAGCAATCAGCCCCAGCATTTT; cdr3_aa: CASSSRQGKSNQPQHF
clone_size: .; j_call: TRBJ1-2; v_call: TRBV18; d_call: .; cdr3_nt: TGTGCCAGCTCCCAGAACAGTGATAACTATGGCTACACCTTC; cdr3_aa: CASSQNSDNYGYTF
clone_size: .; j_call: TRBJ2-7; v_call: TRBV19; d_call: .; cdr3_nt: TGTGCCAGTAGTATTTCTGGCAACTCCTACGAGCAGTACTTC; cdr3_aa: CASSISGNSYEQYF
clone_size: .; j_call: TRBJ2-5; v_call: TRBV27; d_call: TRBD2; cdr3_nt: TGTGCCAGCAGTTTAACCCCCGACAGCGGGGGCCAAGAGACCCAGTACTTC; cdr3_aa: CASSLTPDSGGQETQYF
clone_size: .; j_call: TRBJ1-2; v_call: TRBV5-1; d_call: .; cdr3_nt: TGCGCCAGCAGCTTGGAGGGGGTATCTGGCTACACCTTC; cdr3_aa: CASSLEGVSGYTF
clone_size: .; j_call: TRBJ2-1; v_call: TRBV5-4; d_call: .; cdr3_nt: TGTGCCAGCAGCCCGGAGGGCCTCGTTGAGCAGTTCTTC; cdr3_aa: CASSPEGLVEQFF
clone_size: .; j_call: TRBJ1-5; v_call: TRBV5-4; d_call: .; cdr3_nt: TGTGCCAGCAGCTTGGAGGCAGGGGGCAATCAGCCCCAGCATTTT; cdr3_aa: CASSLEAGGNQPQHF
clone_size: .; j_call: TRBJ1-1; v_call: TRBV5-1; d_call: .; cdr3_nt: TGCGCCAGCAGCTTTCTTATGGGAGACTATATCGCTGAAGCTTTCTTT; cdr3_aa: CASSFLMGDYIAEAFF
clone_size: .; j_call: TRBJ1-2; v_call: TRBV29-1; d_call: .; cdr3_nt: TGCAGCGTTGAAGGAGGGGGGGCGGTTAACTATGGCTACACCTTC; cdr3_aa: CSVEGGGAVNYGYTF
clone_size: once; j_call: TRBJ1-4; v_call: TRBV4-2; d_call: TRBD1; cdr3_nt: TGTGCCAGCAGCCAAGATGTCAGGGGACAGACTTTCGAAAAACTGTTTTTT; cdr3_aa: CASSQDVRGQTFEKLFF
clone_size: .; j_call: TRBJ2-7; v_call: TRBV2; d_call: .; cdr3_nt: TGTGCCAGCAGTGAAGAGTCGCCTCGCGTCCTCTACGAGCAGTACTTC; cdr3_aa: CASSEESPRVLYEQYF
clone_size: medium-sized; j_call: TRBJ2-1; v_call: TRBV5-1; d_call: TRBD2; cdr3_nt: TGCGCCAGCACCCTCCGTTCGGGAGGGGTCTACAATGAGCAGTTCTTC; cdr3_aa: CASTLRSGGVYNEQFF
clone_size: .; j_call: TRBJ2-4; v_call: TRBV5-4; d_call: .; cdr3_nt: TGTGCCAGCAGCTTAAGTGGAGCGTACTCCGGGAGCATTCAGTACTTC; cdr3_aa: CASSLSGAYSGSIQYF
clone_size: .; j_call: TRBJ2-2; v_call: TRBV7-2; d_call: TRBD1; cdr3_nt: TGTGCCAGCAGCTTGGTTTTGACAGGGCCCACCGGGGAGCTGTTTTTT; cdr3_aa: CASSLVLTGPTGELFF
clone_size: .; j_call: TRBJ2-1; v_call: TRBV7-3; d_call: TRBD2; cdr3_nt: TGTGCCAGCAGCTTAACGACAACGGGAGGGGGGAATGAGCAGTTCTTC; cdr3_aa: CASSLTTTGGGNEQFF
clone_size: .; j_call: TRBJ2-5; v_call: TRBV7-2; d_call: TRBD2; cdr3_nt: TGTGCCAGCAGTCGAGGGGCGTCTAGCGGGGGTGAGACCCAGTACTTC; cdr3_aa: CASSRGASSGGETQYF
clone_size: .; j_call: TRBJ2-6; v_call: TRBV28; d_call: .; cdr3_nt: TGTGCCAGCAGTTCTTACCCCGGGAACCCCTCTGGGGCCAACGTCCTGACTTTC; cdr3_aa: CASSSYPGNPSGANVLTF
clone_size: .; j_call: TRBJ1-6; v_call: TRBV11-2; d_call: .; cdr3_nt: TGTGCCAGCAGCAACAGGCAATCCCTCCACTTT; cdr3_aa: CASSNRQSLHF
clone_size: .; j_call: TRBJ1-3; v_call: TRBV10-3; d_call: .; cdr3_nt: TGTGCCATCAGTGGGGGACTGCGCTCTGGAAACACCATATATTTT; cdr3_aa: CAISGGLRSGNTIYF
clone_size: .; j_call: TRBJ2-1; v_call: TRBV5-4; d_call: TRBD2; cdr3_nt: TGTGCCAGCAGCTTGGGCGGGGGGGCCGGAAGAGAGCAGTTCTTC; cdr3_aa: CASSLGGGAGREQFF